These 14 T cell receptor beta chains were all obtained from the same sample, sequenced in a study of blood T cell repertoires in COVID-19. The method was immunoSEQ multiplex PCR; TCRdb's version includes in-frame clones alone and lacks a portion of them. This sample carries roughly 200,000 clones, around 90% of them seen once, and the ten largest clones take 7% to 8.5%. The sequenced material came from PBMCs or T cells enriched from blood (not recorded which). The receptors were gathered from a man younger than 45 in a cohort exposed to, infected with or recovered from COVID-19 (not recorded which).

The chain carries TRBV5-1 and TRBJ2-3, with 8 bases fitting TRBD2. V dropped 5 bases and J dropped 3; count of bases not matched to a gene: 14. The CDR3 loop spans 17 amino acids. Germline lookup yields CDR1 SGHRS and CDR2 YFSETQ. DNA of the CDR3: TGCGCCAGCAGATTCAAGGTGGCTAGCGGGCTGACAGATACGCAGTATTTT. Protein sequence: CASRFKVASGLTDTQYF.

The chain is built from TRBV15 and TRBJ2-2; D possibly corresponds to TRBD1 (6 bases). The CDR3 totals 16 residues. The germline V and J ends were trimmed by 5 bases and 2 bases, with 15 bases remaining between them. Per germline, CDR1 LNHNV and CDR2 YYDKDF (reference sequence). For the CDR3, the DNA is TGTGCCACCAGCCCCGAAGGCAGGGGAAACACCGGGGAGCTGTTTTTT. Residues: CATSPEGRGNTGELFF. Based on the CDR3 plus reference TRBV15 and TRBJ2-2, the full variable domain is DAMVIQNPRYQVTQFGKPVTLSCSQTLNHNVMYWYQQKSSQAPKLLFHYYDKDFNNEADTPDNFQSRRPNTSFCFLDIRSPGLGDTAMYLCATSPEGRGNTGELFFGEGSRLTVL.

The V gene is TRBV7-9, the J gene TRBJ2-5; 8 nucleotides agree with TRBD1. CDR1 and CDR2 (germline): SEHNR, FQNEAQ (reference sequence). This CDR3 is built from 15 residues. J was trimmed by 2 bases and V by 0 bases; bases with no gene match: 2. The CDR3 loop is CASSLARTGQETQYF. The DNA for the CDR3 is TGTGCCAGCAGCTTAGCGCGGACAGGGCAAGAGACCCAGTACTTC.

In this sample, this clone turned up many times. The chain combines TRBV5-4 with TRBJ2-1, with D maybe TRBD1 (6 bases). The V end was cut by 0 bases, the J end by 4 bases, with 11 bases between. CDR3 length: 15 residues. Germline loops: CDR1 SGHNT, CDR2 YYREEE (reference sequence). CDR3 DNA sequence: TGTGCCAGCAGCTTGGTGGGGGCGGGTTACAATGAGCAGTTCTTC. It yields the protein CASSLVGAGYNEQFF. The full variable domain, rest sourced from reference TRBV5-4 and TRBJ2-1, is ETGVTQSPTHLIKTRGQQVTLRCSSQSGHNTVSWYQQALGQGPQFIFQYYREEENGRGNFPPRFSGLQFPNYSSELNVNALELDDSALYLCASSLVGAGYNEQFFGPGTRLTVL.

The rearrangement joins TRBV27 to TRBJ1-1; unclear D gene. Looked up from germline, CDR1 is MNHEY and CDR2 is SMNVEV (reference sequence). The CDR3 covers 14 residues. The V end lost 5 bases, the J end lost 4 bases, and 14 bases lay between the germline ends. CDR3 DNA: TGTGCCAGCAGTCCAAGGGCCGCGGGCACTGAAGCTTTCTTT. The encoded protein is CASSPRAAGTEAFF.

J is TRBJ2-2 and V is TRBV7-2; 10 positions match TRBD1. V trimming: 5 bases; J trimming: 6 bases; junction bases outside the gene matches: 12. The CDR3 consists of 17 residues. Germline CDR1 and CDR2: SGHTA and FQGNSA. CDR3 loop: CASSAYPRTGGSGELFF. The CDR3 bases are TGTGCCAGCAGCGCGTACCCCCGGACAGGGGGTTCCGGGGAGCTGTTTTTT.

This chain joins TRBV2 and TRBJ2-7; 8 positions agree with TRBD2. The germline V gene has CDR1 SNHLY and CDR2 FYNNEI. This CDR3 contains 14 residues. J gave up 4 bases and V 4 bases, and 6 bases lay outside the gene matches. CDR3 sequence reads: CASSATGGMYEQYF. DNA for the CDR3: TGTGCCAGCAGTGCTACGGGAGGGATGTACGAGCAGTACTTC. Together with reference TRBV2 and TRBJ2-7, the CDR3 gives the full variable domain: EPEVTQTPSHQVTQMGQEVILRCVPISNHLYFYWYRQILGQKVEFLVSFYNNEISEKSEIFDDQFSVERPDGSNFTLKIRSTKLEDSAMYFCASSATGGMYEQYFGPGTRLTVT.

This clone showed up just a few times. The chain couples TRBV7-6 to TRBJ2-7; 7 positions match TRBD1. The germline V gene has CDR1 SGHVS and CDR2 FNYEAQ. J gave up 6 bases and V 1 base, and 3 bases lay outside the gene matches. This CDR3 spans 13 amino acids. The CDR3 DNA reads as TGTGCCAGCAGCTTAGGGGACAGCCTCGAGCAGTACTTC. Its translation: CASSLGDSLEQYF.

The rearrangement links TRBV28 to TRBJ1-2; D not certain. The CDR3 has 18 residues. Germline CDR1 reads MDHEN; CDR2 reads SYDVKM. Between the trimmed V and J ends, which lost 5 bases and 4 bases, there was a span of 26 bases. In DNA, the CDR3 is TGTGCCAGCAGTCATGGGCGGAGGGTATCGATTATTATCTATGGCTACACCTTC. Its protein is CASSHGRRVSIIIYGYTF.

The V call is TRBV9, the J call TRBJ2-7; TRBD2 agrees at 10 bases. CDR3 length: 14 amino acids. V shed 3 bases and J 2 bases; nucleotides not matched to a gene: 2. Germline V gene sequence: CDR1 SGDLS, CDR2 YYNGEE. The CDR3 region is CASSATSGPYEQYF. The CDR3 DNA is TGTGCCAGCAGCGCGACTAGCGGGCCCTACGAGCAGTACTTC. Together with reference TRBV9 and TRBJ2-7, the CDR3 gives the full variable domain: DSGVTQTPKHLITATGQRVTLRCSPRSGDLSVYWYQQSLDQGLQFLIQYYNGEERAKGNILERFSAQQFPDLHSELNLSSLELGDSALYFCASSATSGPYEQYFGPGTRLTVT.

DNA for the CDR3: TGCGCCAGCAGCCCAGCGCGACAGGGTGATTCACCCCTCCACTTT. Residues: CASSPARQGDSPLHF. The V call is TRBV5-1, the J call TRBJ1-6, with 7 bases aligning to TRBD1. The CDR3 has 15 residues. Germline-derived CDR1 and CDR2 are SGHRS and YFSETQ. The V gene end was trimmed by 4 bases and the J gene end by 8 bases; junction bases not matched to a gene: 9. Supplemented by reference TRBV5-1 and TRBJ1-6, the full variable domain reads KAGVTQTPRYLIKTRGQQVTLSCSPISGHRSVSWYQQTPGQGLQFLFEYFSETQRNKGNFPGRFSGRQFSNSRSEMNVSTLELGDSALYLCASSPARQGDSPLHFGNGTRLTVT.

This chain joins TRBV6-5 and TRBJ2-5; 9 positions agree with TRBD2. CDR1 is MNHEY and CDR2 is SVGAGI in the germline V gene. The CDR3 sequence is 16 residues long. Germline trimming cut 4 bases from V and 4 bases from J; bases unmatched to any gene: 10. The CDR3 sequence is CASSSLGLALGETQYF. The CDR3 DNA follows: TGTGCCAGCAGTTCCCTGGGACTAGCTCTGGGAGAGACCCAGTACTTC.

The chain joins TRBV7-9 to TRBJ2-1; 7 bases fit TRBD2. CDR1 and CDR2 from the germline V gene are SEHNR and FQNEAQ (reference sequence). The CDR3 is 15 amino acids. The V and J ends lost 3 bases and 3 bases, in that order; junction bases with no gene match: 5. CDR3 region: CASSFFLADYNEQFF. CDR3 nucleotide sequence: TGTGCCAGCAGCTTCTTCCTAGCGGACTACAATGAGCAGTTCTTC.

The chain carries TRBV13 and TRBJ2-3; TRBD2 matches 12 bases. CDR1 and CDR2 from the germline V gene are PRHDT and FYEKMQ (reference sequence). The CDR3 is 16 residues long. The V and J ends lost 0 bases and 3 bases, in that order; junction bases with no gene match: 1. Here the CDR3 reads CASSLGLAGGTDTQYF. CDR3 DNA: TGTGCCAGCAGCTTAGGGCTAGCGGGAGGGACAGATACGCAGTATTTT.